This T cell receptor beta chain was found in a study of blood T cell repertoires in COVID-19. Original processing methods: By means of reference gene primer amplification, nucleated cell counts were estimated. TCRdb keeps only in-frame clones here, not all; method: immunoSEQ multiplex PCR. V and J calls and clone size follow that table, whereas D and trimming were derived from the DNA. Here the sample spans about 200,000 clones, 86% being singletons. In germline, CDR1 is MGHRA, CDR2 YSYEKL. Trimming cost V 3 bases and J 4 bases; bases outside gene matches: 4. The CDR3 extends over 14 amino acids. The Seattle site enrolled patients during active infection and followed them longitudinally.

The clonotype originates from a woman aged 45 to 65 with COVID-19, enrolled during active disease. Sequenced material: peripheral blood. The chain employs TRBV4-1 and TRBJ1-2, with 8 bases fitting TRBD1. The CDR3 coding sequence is TGCGCCAGCAGCCATAAACAGGGGGGCTATGGCTACACCTTC. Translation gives CASSHKQGGYGYTF.